This T cell receptor beta chain was sequenced in a study of shared clonotypes between healthy human individuals. The study, taken as a whole, reports: Shared across a few donors were roughly 4.8% of the naive CD4 clonotypes. Relative to clonotypes present in all four donors, those not shared had lower generation probabilities.

Cells designated naive CD8 were CD45RO-negative and were positively selected for CCR7, with terminally differentiated effector memory CD45RA+ cells excluded. Points on this clone: Its antigen is undetermined.

Some clones are missing from TCRdb's copy, which holds only in-frame ones; the method was immunoSEQ multiplex PCR. Here the sample spans hundreds of thousands of clones, around 95% being singletons. The germline V gene has CDR1 MGHRA and CDR2 YSYEKL. V dropped 1 base and J dropped 2 bases, with 12 bases sitting between them. The CDR3 spans 15 residues. Input material: naive CD8+ T cells sorted from blood. This receptor was obtained from a woman in her twenties or thirties in good health. The rearrangement joins TRBV4-1 to TRBJ2-7, with D possibly being TRBD2 (5 bases). The CDR3 sequence is CASSQGVSATYEQYF. CDR3 bases: TGCGCCAGCAGCCAAGGGGTTAGCGCGACCTACGAGCAGTACTTC.